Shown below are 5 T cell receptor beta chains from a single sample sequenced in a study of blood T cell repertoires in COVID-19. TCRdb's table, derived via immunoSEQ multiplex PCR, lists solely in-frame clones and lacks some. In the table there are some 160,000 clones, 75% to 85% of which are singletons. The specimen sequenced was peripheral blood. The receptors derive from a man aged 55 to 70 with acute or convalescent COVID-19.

In DNA, the CDR3 is TGTGCCTGGAGTGTGAGAGGATACTACGAGCAGTACTTC. It yields the protein CAWSVRGYYEQYF. The V call is TRBV30, the J call TRBJ2-7; unclear D gene. V lost 0 bases to trimming and J lost 3 bases, with 9 bases between them. The CDR3 consists of 13 residues. CDR1 and CDR2 from the germline V gene are GTSNPN and SVGIG (reference sequence). Based on the CDR3 plus reference TRBV30 and TRBJ2-7, the full variable domain is SQTIHQWPATLVQPVGSPLSLECTVEGTSNPNLYWYRQAAGRGLQLLFYSVGIGQISSEVPQNLSASRPQDRQFILSSKKLLLSDSGFYLCAWSVRGYYEQYFGPGTRLTVT.

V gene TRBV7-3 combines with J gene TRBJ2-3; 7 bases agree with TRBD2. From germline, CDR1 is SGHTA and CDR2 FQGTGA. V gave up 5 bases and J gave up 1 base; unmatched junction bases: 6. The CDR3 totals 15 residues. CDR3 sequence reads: CASSPGAGGTDTQYF. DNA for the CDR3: TGTGCCAGCAGCCCCGGTGCGGGAGGCACAGATACGCAGTATTTT.

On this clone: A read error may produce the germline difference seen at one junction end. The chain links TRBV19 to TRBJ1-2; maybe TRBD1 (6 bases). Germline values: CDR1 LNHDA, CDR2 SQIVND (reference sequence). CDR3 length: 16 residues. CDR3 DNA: TGTGCCAGTAATATAGATCATGACAGGTCCTTGGGTGGCTACACCTTC. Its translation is CASNIDHDRSLGGYTF.

CDR3 DNA sequence: TGTGCCACCAGCAGAGTGCCTAGCGGGAGGCCGACCACCTGGTTCTTC. Amino acids: CATSRVPSGRPTTWFF. The chain joins TRBV15 to TRBJ2-1; TRBD2 aligns across 11 bases. The CDR3 has 16 residues. With 1 base clipped from V and 15 bases from J, the junction kept 14 bases outside the gene matches. Germline values: CDR1 LNHNV, CDR2 YYDKDF (reference sequence).

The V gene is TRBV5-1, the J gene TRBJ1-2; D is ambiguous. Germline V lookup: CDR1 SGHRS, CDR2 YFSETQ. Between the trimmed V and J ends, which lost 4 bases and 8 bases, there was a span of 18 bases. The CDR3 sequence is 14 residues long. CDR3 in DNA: TGCGCCAGCAGCACGGGAGCCATGAGCAGGGGCTACACCTTC. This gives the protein CASSTGAMSRGYTF.